This T cell receptor beta chain derives from a study of blood T cells in healthy people across ages. Study as a whole: Template-switching capture recovered about one barcoded beta molecule per two T cells.

Primed by a sample-barcoded 5' primer and a J-beta primer mix, a second PCR proceeded for 7 to 11 cycles. TCRdb independently ran MiXCR on the 5' RACE reads; one entry per CDR3 protein. The top ten hold 6.5% to 8.5% of the sample, which has 1.2 million to 1.5 million distinct CDR3 sequences, almost 60% seen once. Findings and limits, study-wide: Unsorted PBMC input precluded a conclusive naive versus antigen-experienced comparison. The recorded TCR beta diversity per million T cells decreased in a roughly linear manner with age.

Donation came from healthy Caucasian individuals in Russia who were aged roughly 6 to 100. Regarding this clonotype: Its antigen is undetermined.

This receptor was taken from a young man in good health. The sample comprised blood.

CDR3 amino acids: CSARLAGDGDTQYF. CDR3 sequence (DNA): TGCAGTGCACGACTAGCGGGAGACGGAGATACGCAGTATTTT. This chain uses TRBV20-1 with TRBJ2-3; 12 nucleotides agree with TRBD2. The CDR3 is 14 residues long. Losses at the gene ends were 6 bases for V and 5 bases for J; bases not matched to a gene: 6. CDR1 DFQATT and CDR2 SNEGSKA come from the germline V gene (reference sequence).